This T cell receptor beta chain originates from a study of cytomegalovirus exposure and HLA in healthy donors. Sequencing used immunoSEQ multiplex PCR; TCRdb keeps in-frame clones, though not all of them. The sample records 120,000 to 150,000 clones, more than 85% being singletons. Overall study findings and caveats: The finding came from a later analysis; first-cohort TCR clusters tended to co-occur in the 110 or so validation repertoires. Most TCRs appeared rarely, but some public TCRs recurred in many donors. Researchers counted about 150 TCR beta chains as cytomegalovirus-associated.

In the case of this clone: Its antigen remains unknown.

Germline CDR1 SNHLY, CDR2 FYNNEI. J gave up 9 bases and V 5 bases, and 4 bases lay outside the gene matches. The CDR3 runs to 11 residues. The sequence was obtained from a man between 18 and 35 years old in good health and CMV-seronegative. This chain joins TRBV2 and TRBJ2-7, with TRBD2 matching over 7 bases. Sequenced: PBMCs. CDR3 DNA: TGTGCCAGCAGTTCGACTAGCAGGCAGTACTTC. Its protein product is CASSSTSRQYF.